The 25 T cell receptor beta chains below come from one sample, sequenced in a study of shared clonotypes between healthy human individuals. This table comes from immunoSEQ multiplex PCR, and its TCRdb copy is limited to in-frame clones, with some not included. The data contain around 1,000,000 clones, 70% to 85% of them singletons. Sequenced material: memory CD4+ T cells from PBMCs. Described subset: CD45RA-negative fraction. These receptors all stem from a man younger than 35 in good health. Some clones in this sample may be carry-over from other donors' samples.

The chain links TRBV7-3 to TRBJ2-7; 9 nucleotides agree with TRBD1. The length of the CDR3 is 17 residues. The V segment lost 4 bases and the J segment 4 bases; nucleotides outside the gene matches: 14. Germline CDR1 SGHTA, CDR2 FQGTGA. The CDR3 nucleotides are TGTGCCAGCAGCTCGCAAAGGATCGGACAGGGGACATACGAGCAGTACTTC. It specifies CASSSQRIGQGTYEQYF.

The V gene is TRBV30, the J gene TRBJ2-7; D is unresolved. CDR1 and CDR2 from the germline V gene are GTSNPN and SVGIG (reference sequence). The CDR3 runs to 11 residues. V was clipped by 4 bases and J by 6 bases, with 10 bases between them. In DNA, the CDR3 is TGTGCCTGGACGTCCATAGGCGAGCAGTACTTC. Amino acids: CAWTSIGEQYF.

The V call is TRBV4-1, the J call TRBJ1-1; D call uncertain. Germline V CDR1 and CDR2: MGHRA, YSYEKL. Trimming pared 0 bases from V and 9 bases from J, leaving 8 bases between. The CDR3 contains 12 residues. The DNA of the CDR3 is TGCGCCAGCAGCCAAGACGAACTCCAAGCTTTCTTT. As protein: CASSQDELQAFF.

This clone was observed a handful of times. The V and J genes are TRBV18 and TRBJ1-1; D ambiguous. The V and J ends lost 3 bases and 2 bases respectively, with 7 bases between them. The germline V gene encodes CDR1 KGHSH and CDR2 LQKENI. The CDR3 loop spans 13 amino acids. The CDR3 bases are TGTGCCAGCTCACCCTTGACTAACACTGAAGCTTTCTTT. The encoded protein is CASSPLTNTEAFF.

The V and J genes are TRBV6-8 and TRBJ1-1, with no clear D. Germline lookup yields CDR1 MNHGY and CDR2 SAAAGT. The length of the CDR3 is 11 residues. V was cut by 6 bases and J by 4 bases, with 6 bases left in between. The CDR3, as DNA: TGTGCCAGCAGGTCGGGCACTGAAGCTTTCTTT. This codes for CASRSGTEAFF.

The V call is TRBV7-3, the J call TRBJ2-1; 8 bases align to TRBD2. The germline CDR1 and CDR2 sequences are SGHTA and FQGTGA. The CDR3 is 17 amino acids. V lost 2 bases and J lost 0; bases outside the gene matches: 6. This CDR3 reads CASSLYYGRASYNEQFF. CDR3 DNA: TGTGCCAGCAGCTTATATTACGGGAGGGCCTCCTACAATGAGCAGTTCTTC.

The rearrangement joins TRBV27 to TRBJ2-2; D unclear. The CDR3 contains 16 residues. V shed 5 bases and J shed 0 bases, with 13 bases lying between them. Germline CDR1 is MNHEY and CDR2 is SMNVEV (reference sequence). CDR3 nucleotide sequence: TGTGCCAGCAGTCCCTTCTCCCCTGCGAACACCGGGGAGCTGTTTTTT. Encoded protein: CASSPFSPANTGELFF.

The gene calls are TRBV5-4 and TRBJ2-1, with no clear D. Deletions cut 0 bases from V and 7 bases from J, with 5 bases between. Germline loops: CDR1 SGHNT, CDR2 YYREEE (reference sequence). The CDR3 is made up of 12 amino acids. In DNA form, the CDR3 reads TGTGCCAGCAGCTTGGGGCGGAATGAGCAGTTCTTC. This gives the protein CASSLGRNEQFF.

J is TRBJ2-1 and V is TRBV21-1. TRBV21-1 is termed a pseudogene. This CDR3 region has 16 residues. CDR3 DNA: TGTGCCAGCAGCAAGACCGGTCCCGCCTCCTACAATGAGCAGTTCTTC. Translated, it gives CASSKTGPASYNEQFF.

The CDR3 bases are TGTGCCTGGAGCTCAGCGGCCCTTTCCTACGAGCAGTACTTC. It encodes CAWSSAALSYEQYF. This sequence joins TRBV30 and TRBJ2-7, with D possibly being TRBD2 (5 bases). Per the germline V gene, CDR1 is GTSNPN and CDR2 is SVGIG (reference sequence). Deletions cut 3 bases from V and 1 base from J, with 13 bases between. This CDR3 has 14 amino acids.

The chain recombines TRBV10-3 with TRBJ1-2; TRBD1 aligns across 9 bases. J was trimmed by 7 bases and V by 3 bases; bases with no gene match: 9. Looked up from germline, CDR1 is ENHRY and CDR2 is SYGVKD. The CDR3 spans 15 residues. The CDR3 DNA follows: TGTGCCATCAGTGACCTAACGACAGGGGGGTTTGGCTACACCTTC. Its translation: CAISDLTTGGFGYTF.

Concerning this clone itself: The sample holds other DNA sequences that translate to the same CDR3. The V gene is TRBV5-1, the J gene TRBJ2-1, with 12 bases identical to TRBD1. The V and J ends lost 3 bases and 8 bases, in that order; junction bases with no gene match: 6. Germline CDR1 is SGHRS and CDR2 is YFSETQ. This CDR3 spans 15 amino acids. This CDR3 reads CASSWRDRGRDEQFF. The CDR3 nucleotides are TGCGCCAGCAGCTGGCGGGACAGGGGGCGTGATGAGCAGTTCTTC.

This chain links TRBV27 with TRBJ1-5; the D is unclear. This CDR3 spans 14 amino acids. V lost 7 bases, J lost 9 bases, and 19 bases lay in between. Germline loops: CDR1 MNHEY, CDR2 SMNVEV (reference sequence). The CDR3 nucleotides read TGTGCCAGCACCTCCCTTGGAGGGCCCCCGCCCCAGCATTTT. It yields the protein CASTSLGGPPPQHF.

V gene TRBV11-2 combines with J gene TRBJ2-7; D is undetermined. CDR3 length: 14 residues. Germline assignment: CDR1 SGHAT and CDR2 FQNNGV. Trimming took 2 bases from V and 2 from J, leaving 10 bases between them. CDR3 residues: CASSLLRAAYEQYF. CDR3 bases: TGTGCCAGCAGCTTACTCCGGGCCGCCTACGAGCAGTACTTC. Combining the CDR3 with reference TRBV11-2 and TRBJ2-7 gives the whole variable domain EAGVAQSPRYKIIEKRQSVAFWCNPISGHATLYWYQQILGQGPKLLIQFQNNGVVDDSQLPKDRFSAERLKGVDSTLKIQPAKLEDSAVYLCASSLLRAAYEQYFGPGTRLTVT.

The chain uses TRBV28 and TRBJ2-7; 9 nucleotides align to TRBD2. After removal of 2 bases from V and 2 bases from J, the junction contained 4 bases not matched to a gene. The CDR3 is 15 amino acids. CDR1 and CDR2 (germline): MDHEN, SYDVKM. As DNA, the CDR3 is TGTGCCAGCAGTTTACCTGGACTAGCGCCCTACGAGCAGTACTTC. Translated, it gives CASSLPGLAPYEQYF.

This clone appeared once. The chain links TRBV9 to TRBJ2-3; D not certain. V gave up 9 bases and J gave up 3 bases, with 14 bases separating them. Germline-derived CDR1 and CDR2 are SGDLS and YYNGEE. The CDR3 loop spans 13 amino acids. The CDR3 region has the DNA TGTGCCACCTCCCCCGGGCCTACAGATACGCAGTATTTT. Amino acids: CATSPGPTDTQYF.

The chain recombines TRBV7-9 with TRBJ2-5, with 7 nucleotides matching TRBD1. The CDR3 covers 16 residues. Germline V gene lookup returns CDR1 SEHNR and CDR2 FQNEAQ (reference sequence). The ends lost 6 bases at V and 5 bases at J; junction bases unmatched: 15. The DNA for the CDR3 is TGTGCCAGCAGGTCAAGACCGGGACAGCAGGCGGAGACCCAGTACTTC. Its translation: CASRSRPGQQAETQYF.

This clone was counted ten times or more. V usage is TRBV29-1 and J usage is TRBJ2-3; a weak D match, TRBD2 (6 bases). The CDR3 totals 15 residues. CDR1 and CDR2 from the germline V gene are SQVTM and ANQGSEA. V was cut by 6 bases and J by 0 bases, with 16 bases left in between. The CDR3 here is CSVQGTEKSTDTQYF. The CDR3 DNA reads as TGCAGCGTCCAAGGGACTGAAAAGAGCACAGATACGCAGTATTTT.

This clone was detected once. The chain couples TRBV10-3 to TRBJ2-1; D may be TRBD2 (5 bases). There are 15 residues in the CDR3. Per the germline V gene, CDR1 is ENHRY and CDR2 is SYGVKD. The V gene lost 3 bases and the J gene lost 5 bases, with 14 bases spanning the gap. CDR3 protein: CAISDRARADNEQFF. CDR3 in DNA: TGTGCCATCAGTGATAGGGCGAGGGCAGACAATGAGCAGTTCTTC.

V gene TRBV29-1 combines with J gene TRBJ1-3, with D hard to call. The CDR3 consists of 13 residues. Trimming cost V 7 bases and J 4 bases, with 14 bases left between them. Germline CDR1 and CDR2: SQVTM and ANQGSEA. The CDR3 region has the DNA TGCAGCGCTCGGGATCTGGGGGGAAACACCATATATTTT. This translates into CSARDLGGNTIYF. The complete variable domain, with remaining parts taken from reference TRBV29-1 and TRBJ1-3, reads SAVISQKPSRDICQRGTSLTIQCQVDSQVTMMFWYRQQPGQSLTLIATANQGSEATYESGFVIDKFPISRPNLTFSTLTVSNMSPEDSSIYLCSARDLGGNTIYFGEGSWLTVV.

The V and J genes are TRBV29-1 and TRBJ2-5; no clear D. The CDR3 sequence is 10 residues long. CDR1 SQVTM and CDR2 ANQGSEA come from the germline V gene. Trimming shortened V by 8 bases and J by 0 bases, and 4 bases separated the two germline ends. The CDR3 sequence: CSSYQETQYF. The CDR3 DNA reads as TGCAGCTCGTACCAAGAGACCCAGTACTTC.

The chain carries TRBV2 and TRBJ1-3; TRBD1 agrees at 7 bases. This CDR3 comprises 14 residues. The junction had 4 bases not matched to a gene; V was cut back by 6 bases and J by 2 bases. Germline V lookup: CDR1 SNHLY, CDR2 FYNNEI. The CDR3 loop is CASSRDRAGNTIYF. CDR3 nucleotide sequence: TGTGCCAGCAGCCGAGACAGGGCTGGAAACACCATATATTTT. Supplemented by reference TRBV2 and TRBJ1-3, the full variable domain reads EPEVTQTPSHQVTQMGQEVILRCVPISNHLYFYWYRQILGQKVEFLVSFYNNEISEKSEIFDDQFSVERPDGSNFTLKIRSTKLEDSAMYFCASSRDRAGNTIYFGEGSWLTVV.

This clone was picked up one time. This CDR3 is CASSPEKVREQYF. CDR3 bases: TGTGCCAGCAGCCCCGAGAAGGTGCGCGAGCAGTACTTC. The chain couples TRBV5-4 to TRBJ2-7; D is unclear. CDR1 is SGHNT, CDR2 YYREEE, per germline (reference sequence). The CDR3 runs to 13 residues. The V gene lost 4 bases and the J gene lost 6 bases, with 14 bases spanning the gap.

The CDR3 DNA reads as TGTGCCAGCAGAGTGCAGTCGTCGCCTGAGGAAGCTTTCTTT. This encodes CASRVQSSPEEAFF. The chain joins TRBV5-6 to TRBJ1-1; unclear D gene. The CDR3 extends over 14 amino acids. Germline CDR1 and CDR2: SGHDT and YYEEEE. Trimming stripped 5 bases from V and 8 bases from J, with 19 bases between.

A note on this clone: The same CDR3 arises from other DNA sequences in this sample as well. CDR3 sequence (DNA): TGCGCCAGCAGCTCGGGGGTAGGGGAGACCCAGTACTTC. It specifies CASSSGVGETQYF. The chain uses TRBV5-1 and TRBJ2-5, with D possibly being TRBD2 (6 bases). Germline assignment: CDR1 SGHRS and CDR2 YFSETQ. The CDR3 contains 13 residues. Deletions cut 3 bases from V and 5 bases from J, with 11 bases between.